Sequencing of this T cell receptor (beta chain) was carried out in a study of cytomegalovirus exposure and HLA in healthy donors. Findings and limits, study-wide: Analyses of presence/absence relied on an assumption of roughly uniform sequencing depth across donors. 150 to 200 TCR beta chains were listed as cytomegalovirus-associated. The authors later found HLA-associated TCR beta chains more clonally expanded than equally common others.

The CDR3 sequence is 15 residues long. V lost 4 bases, J lost 2 bases, and 16 bases lay in between. CDR1 SGHNT and CDR2 YYREEE come from the germline V gene (reference sequence). This clone was counted a few times. Its antigen is not known. PCR employed 60 Vbeta and 13 Jbeta primers. As processed by the authors: In a later analysis, around 10 million of about 80 million unique beta chains occurred in at least two donors. Measured with immunoSEQ multiplex PCR; TCRdb has only the in-frame clones, and not every one. D and trimming come from the DNA, and the V and J calls and clone size come from that table. The sample lists tens of thousands of clones; 75% to 85% were seen once.

V gene TRBV5-4 combines with J gene TRBJ2-7; weak D call: TRBD1 (7 bases). This TCR came from a man between 50 and 59 years old in good health and CMV-seropositive. Input material: PBMCs. The CDR3 here is CASSPRQGGPYEQYF. In nucleotides, the CDR3 is TGTGCCAGCAGCCCCCGACAGGGAGGTCCCTACGAGCAGTACTTC.